This T cell receptor beta chain stems from a study of T cell changes during pregnancy in multiple sclerosis. Assay used: immunoSEQ multiplex PCR; TCRdb lists only in-frame clones, some missing. The sample contains tens of thousands of clones, about 95% of which appear only once. Germline V gives CDR1 MNHEY, CDR2 SMNVEV (reference sequence). Trimming shortened V by 8 bases and J by 10 bases, and 17 bases separated the two germline ends. This CDR3 contains 13 residues. This chain connects TRBV27 to TRBJ1-4; D is possibly TRBD1 (6 bases). The sequence was obtained from a female donor with multiple sclerosis, enrolled in a pregnancy study. The starting material was peripheral blood, obtained in the third trimester of pregnancy. CDR3 nucleotides: TGTGCCAGCCGACCTTATCCACAGGGAAAACTGTTTTTT. This codes for CASRPYPQGKLFF.